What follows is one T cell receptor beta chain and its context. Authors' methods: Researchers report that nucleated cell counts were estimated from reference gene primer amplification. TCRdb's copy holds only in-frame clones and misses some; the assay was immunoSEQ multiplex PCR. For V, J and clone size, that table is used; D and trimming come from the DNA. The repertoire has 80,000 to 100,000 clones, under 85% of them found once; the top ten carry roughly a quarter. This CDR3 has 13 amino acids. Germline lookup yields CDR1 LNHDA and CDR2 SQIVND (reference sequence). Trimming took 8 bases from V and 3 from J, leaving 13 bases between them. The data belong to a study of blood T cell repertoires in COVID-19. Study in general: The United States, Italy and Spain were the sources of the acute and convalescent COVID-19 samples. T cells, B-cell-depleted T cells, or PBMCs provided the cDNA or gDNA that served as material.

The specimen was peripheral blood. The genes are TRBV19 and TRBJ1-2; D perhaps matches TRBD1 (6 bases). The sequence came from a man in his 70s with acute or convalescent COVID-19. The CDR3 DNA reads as TGTGCCAGTTCCTCGGACAGATACTATGGCTACACCTTC. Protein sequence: CASSSDRYYGYTF. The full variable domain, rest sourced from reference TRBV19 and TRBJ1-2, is DGGITQSPKYLFRKEGQNVTLSCEQNLNHDAMYWYRQDPGQGLRLIYYSQIVNDFQKGDIAEGYSVSREKKESFPLTVTSAQKNPTAFYLCASSSDRYYGYTFGSGTRLTVV.